A selection of T cell receptor beta chains follows, all from one sample in a study of T cells in Graves' hyperthyroidism and ophthalmopathy. TCRdb analysed the multiplex PCR reads with MiXCR anew, one entry per CDR3 protein. Here the sample spans about 640,000 distinct CDR3 sequences, roughly 20% being singletons. The sample taken for sequencing was blood. These receptors came from a man aged 25-40 years with Graves' ophthalmopathy. CDR3s include the opening cysteine and the closing phenylalanine or tryptophan. Each record gives: clone size, J gene, D gene, V gene, CDR3 DNA, CDR3 protein. D genes are given only for firm matches. Not all rows give a size; the values are once, few, many and, for expanded clones, a class.

clone size: many
J gene: TRBJ2-7
D gene: -
V gene: TRBV28
CDR3 DNA: TGTGCCAGCAGCGTCCAGGGAGTTTCCTACGAGCAGTACTTC
CDR3 protein: CASSVQGVSYEQYF

clone size: -
J gene: TRBJ2-7
D gene: -
V gene: TRBV20-1
CDR3 DNA: TGCAGTGCCCTAAAGGGGATTATTGGCGAGCAGTACTTC
CDR3 protein: CSALKGIIGEQYF

clone size: -
J gene: TRBJ2-5
D gene: -
V gene: TRBV5-1
CDR3 DNA: TGCGCCAGCAGCATAAAGGGACTGCCTCAAGAGACCCAGTACTTC
CDR3 protein: CASSIKGLPQETQYF

clone size: -
J gene: TRBJ2-1
D gene: TRBD1
V gene: TRBV5-1
CDR3 DNA: TGCGCCAGCAGCTTCACCGGGACAGGGTCCTACAATGAGCAGTTCTTC
CDR3 protein: CASSFTGTGSYNEQFF

clone size: many
J gene: TRBJ1-4
D gene: TRBD1
V gene: TRBV28
CDR3 DNA: TGTGCCAGCAGTTTAGGGACAGGGGGAGGAAAACTGTTTTTT
CDR3 protein: CASSLGTGGGKLFF

clone size: -
J gene: TRBJ1-1
D gene: -
V gene: TRBV7-9
CDR3 DNA: TGTGCCAGCAGCTTAGCTTCTGAAGCTTTCTTT
CDR3 protein: CASSLASEAFF

clone size: few
J gene: TRBJ2-1
D gene: TRBD2
V gene: TRBV9
CDR3 DNA: TGTGCCAGCAGCGCCCGGGGACTAGCGGGAGGCGAGAACAATGAGCAGTTCTTC
CDR3 protein: CASSARGLAGGENNEQFF

clone size: once
J gene: TRBJ1-6
D gene: -
V gene: TRBV2
CDR3 DNA: TGTGCCAGCAGCTTAGGGCTCGGTTATAATTCACCCCTCCACTTT
CDR3 protein: CASSLGLGYNSPLHF

clone size: many
J gene: TRBJ1-2
D gene: -
V gene: TRBV7-2
CDR3 DNA: TGTGCCAGCAGCTTAAATGGGCGCTACACCTTC
CDR3 protein: CASSLNGRYTF

clone size: -
J gene: TRBJ2-5
D gene: TRBD2
V gene: TRBV28
CDR3 DNA: TGTGCCAGCAGTTCTTTAGCGGGTATAGAGACCCAGTACTTC
CDR3 protein: CASSSLAGIETQYF

clone size: few
J gene: TRBJ1-1
D gene: -
V gene: TRBV5-6
CDR3 DNA: TGTGCCAGCAGCCAACAGGCTCTCCTTGGGAACACTGAAGCTTTCTTT
CDR3 protein: CASSQQALLGNTEAFF

clone size: -
J gene: TRBJ2-3
D gene: -
V gene: TRBV7-8
CDR3 DNA: TGTGCCAGCAGCGCTCTCTTGACCCCAGATACGCAGTATTTT
CDR3 protein: CASSALLTPDTQYF

clone size: many
J gene: TRBJ2-1
D gene: TRBD1
V gene: TRBV5-1
CDR3 DNA: TGCGCCAGCAGCCTCCGGGACAGGGACAACAATGAGCAGTTCTTC
CDR3 protein: CASSLRDRDNNEQFF

clone size: -
J gene: TRBJ1-1
D gene: TRBD1
V gene: TRBV25-1
CDR3 DNA: TGTGCCAGCAGCCTTGGGACAGGGGTAATGAACACTGAAGCTTTCTTT
CDR3 protein: CASSLGTGVMNTEAFF

clone size: few
J gene: TRBJ2-1
D gene: -
V gene: TRBV3-1
CDR3 DNA: TGTGCCAGCAGCCGGGACTCCGAGCAGTTCTTC
CDR3 protein: CASSRDSEQFF

clone size: few
J gene: TRBJ1-1
D gene: -
V gene: TRBV11-1
CDR3 DNA: TGTGCCAGCAGCTTGGTGGTTTCGGCGAGTGGGGTGAACACTGAAGCTTTCTTT
CDR3 protein: CASSLVVSASGVNTEAFF

clone size: -
J gene: TRBJ2-7
D gene: TRBD2
V gene: TRBV20-1
CDR3 DNA: TGCAGTGCTAGAGCTAGCGGGAGTTCGGCCTACGAGCAGTACTTC
CDR3 protein: CSARASGSSAYEQYF

clone size: few
J gene: TRBJ2-7
D gene: -
V gene: TRBV2
CDR3 DNA: TGTGCCAGCAGTGAAGCGCGGAAAACGCAGTACTTC
CDR3 protein: CASSEARKTQYF

clone size: -
J gene: TRBJ2-1
D gene: -
V gene: TRBV20-1
CDR3 DNA: TGCAGTGTTAGAGATCCCCTTTTCGGGTCCTACAATGAGCAGTTCTTC
CDR3 protein: CSVRDPLFGSYNEQFF

clone size: many
J gene: TRBJ2-1
D gene: -
V gene: TRBV20-1
CDR3 DNA: TGCAGTGCCCAACTAGGGCTTCGCTACAATGAGCAGTTCTTC
CDR3 protein: CSAQLGLRYNEQFF

clone size: few
J gene: TRBJ2-7
D gene: TRBD1
V gene: TRBV15
CDR3 DNA: TGTGCCACCAGCAGAGTTAAGGGAACAGGGGAAGCCTACGAGCAGTACTTC
CDR3 protein: CATSRVKGTGEAYEQYF

clone size: -
J gene: TRBJ1-4
D gene: -
V gene: TRBV7-9
CDR3 DNA: TGTGCCAGCAGCTTAGACGTACGTCTTGAAAAACTGTTTTTT
CDR3 protein: CASSLDVRLEKLFF

clone size: -
J gene: TRBJ2-7
D gene: -
V gene: TRBV7-9
CDR3 DNA: TGTGCCAGCAGCCGTACAGGGCTTAGCTCCTACGAGCAGTACTTC
CDR3 protein: CASSRTGLSSYEQYF